This T cell receptor (beta chain) was identified in a study of blood T cell repertoires in COVID-19 (dated by TCRdb to about 2020). Regarding the complete study: The collaborator samples originated in the United States, Italy and Spain and spanned the acute and convalescent phases of COVID-19. Samples came from the ongoing ImmuneRACE study (first 160 participants) plus 1,254 subjects from 6 global collaborators. The material from the prospective study consisted of cDNA or gDNA derived from T cells, B-cell-depleted T cells, or PBMCs. Subjects who had been exposed to COVID-19, were actively infected with it, or had recovered from it provided the deeply sampled blood TCRbeta repertoires that made up the dataset. Where available, HLA class I and class II types were obtained from metadata supplied by the sample provider rather than from assay-based typing. A freely available public database, intended as a resource for researchers studying the immune response to SARS-CoV-2, is where the repertoires were released. The sample metadata nearly always contained a de-identified subject ID, COVID-19 status, age in years and sex.

At one collaborating source in Seattle, patients were enrolled during active infection and were followed longitudinally through the course of disease. Collaborating institutions collected whole blood in K2EDTA tubes following their own protocols. For TCRbeta analysis, collaborators shipped samples as frozen whole blood, isolated PBMCs, or DNA extracted from either of those sample types. Broad study findings and their caveats: The amount of clinical and demographic metadata varied by source and participant and was provided uncurated.

The immunoSEQ Assay, a bias-controlled multiplex PCR, was used to amplify TCRbeta CDR3 regions from genomic DNA. The authors' pipeline ran thus. Nucleated cell counts per sample were estimated from amplification of reference gene primers within the assay. To quantify the absolute abundance of each unique TCRbeta CDR3 rearrangement, sequence reads were collapsed and filtered. For each sample, productive Simpson clonality was calculated by taking the square root of Simpson's diversity index across productive rearrangements. As stored in TCRdb, this immuneACCESS dataset retains in-frame rearrangements with V and J assigned. A fraction of the clones does not appear; measured against another copy, unresolved V genes explain less than half of the discrepancy, and the remainder lacks a known reason. V and J calls and clone size come straight from that table; D and trimming were deduced from the DNA. The table for this sample lists about 96,000 clones; about 87% of them were counted only once. Of the sample, 4.2% is held by the ten largest clones.

For this clone: Its antigen is still unknown. No much larger clone is present one base from it, and per-base qualities are unavailable.

Deletion took 5 bases off V and 6 bases off J, with a span of 25 bases between the germline ends. The germline V gene provides CDR1 SGHTA and CDR2 FQGTGA. Measured from the cysteine to the phenylalanine, the CDR3 is 17 residues long. Only the CDR3 part of the read is kept: 51 bases, read in frame from the first base. Sample: peripheral blood. The chain is assembled from TRBV7-3 and TRBJ1-2; the D segment cannot be called with confidence. The TCR was taken from a human donor with COVID-19, enrolled during active disease. The donor label of this sample is uncertain. The sequenced DNA is TGTGCCAGCAGCCCCACGGGGTCAGGCGAATTCCTAAATGGCTACACCTTC. Its amino acids are CASSPTGSGEFLNGYTF.